Listed below are T cell receptor beta chains from one sample, sequenced in a study of shared clonotypes between healthy human individuals. Clones were read by immunoSEQ multiplex PCR, and TCRdb kept only the in-frame ones, dropping some. The sample lists 650,000 to 800,000 clones, roughly 94% occurring once. Sequenced input: naive CD8+ T cells sorted from blood. The receptors here all came from a man aged 25 to 40 in good health. The CDR3 runs from the conserved cysteine through the conserved F or W.

V gene: TRBV7-9
CDR3 protein: CASSLIRTENTGELFF

V gene: TRBV13
CDR3 protein: CASRHFSYNEQFF

V gene: TRBV11-2
CDR3 protein: CASRPGAGQGGEKLFF

V gene: TRBV28
CDR3 protein: CASSLGGIADPILYEQYF

V gene: TRBV5-5
CDR3 protein: CASSSGQARLNTEAFF

V gene: TRBV7-9
CDR3 protein: CASSRRQEPTGELFF

V gene: TRBV19
CDR3 protein: CASSIPPQGDTGELFF

V gene: TRBV7-2
CDR3 protein: CASSLYADSSNQPQHF

V gene: TRBV28
CDR3 protein: CASSTPTATNEKLFF

V gene: TRBV27
CDR3 protein: CASSLRREDGEQYF

V gene: TRBV7-2
CDR3 protein: CASSLGPTGVQTFTDTQYF

V gene: TRBV13
CDR3 protein: CASRGTSYEQYF

V gene: TRBV4-1
CDR3 protein: CASSQGGGQDLDTQYF

V gene: TRBV28
CDR3 protein: CASRSTGGAYYNEQFF

V gene: TRBV5-1
CDR3 protein: CASSLVKGIRNTEAFF

V gene: TRBV29-1
CDR3 protein: CSVEENEARQETQYF

V gene: TRBV27
CDR3 protein: CASSLSSSRGSNEQFF

V gene: TRBV6-5
CDR3 protein: CASSYANQVGVDEQYF

V gene: TRBV14
CDR3 protein: CASSQDTGITNEKLFF

V gene: TRBV7-9
CDR3 protein: CALAASGDYEQYF

V gene: TRBV7-8
CDR3 protein: CASSNGLAGEYRTDTQYF

V gene: TRBV7-6
CDR3 protein: CASSLGAGFIPGGYNEQFF

V gene: TRBV25-1
CDR3 protein: CASSEYVGELFF

V gene: TRBV7-2
CDR3 protein: CASSSQNYEQYF

V gene: TRBV13
CDR3 protein: CASSLEGMNTEAFF

V gene: TRBV13
CDR3 protein: CASSPPPRGVTEAFF

V gene: TRBV28
CDR3 protein: CASSFDREFSGNTIYF

V gene: TRBV5-4
CDR3 protein: CASSLVLLSGANVLTF

V gene: TRBV5-6
CDR3 protein: CASSLGQQETQYF

V gene: TRBV14
CDR3 protein: CASSLQVRGAHGYTF

V gene: TRBV27
CDR3 protein: CASRRWGSLEETQYF

V gene: TRBV7-9
CDR3 protein: CASSYLNTGELFF

V gene: TRBV5-8
CDR3 protein: CASSHGFNIQYF

V gene: TRBV19
CDR3 protein: CASSIDTQGAGGTEQFF

V gene: TRBV27
CDR3 protein: CASNPLGQGAQGSYEQYF

V gene: TRBV28
CDR3 protein: CASSPANTEAFF

V gene: TRBV10-3
CDR3 protein: CAIRDSYEQYF

V gene: TRBV5-1
CDR3 protein: CASSSGRGNNEQFF

V gene: TRBV7-6
CDR3 protein: CASSLRGGGRGYNEQFF

V gene: TRBV28
CDR3 protein: CASRNRDAESYEQYF

V gene: TRBV30
CDR3 protein: CAWGYNGQFF

V gene: TRBV29-1
CDR3 protein: CSVEWATFQADSYNEQFF

V gene: TRBV23-1
CDR3 protein: CASRGGDREIQDTQYF

V gene: TRBV29-1
CDR3 protein: CSVGYLGTFYNEQFF

V gene: TRBV28
CDR3 protein: CASSLIAGVFHEQFF

V gene: TRBV9
CDR3 protein: CASSVAGNPPRHEQFF